Listed below are T cell receptor beta chains from one sample, sequenced in a study of technical replicates of blood from a few donors. TCRdb keeps only in-frame clones here, not all; method: immunoSEQ multiplex PCR. The table records tens of thousands of clones, roughly 96% of them present only once. Sequenced material: T cells isolated from PBMCs. These receptors came from a human donor in good health. CDR3s include the opening cysteine and the closing phenylalanine or tryptophan. D genes are given only for firm matches. The size entry is marked missing in some rows and otherwise reads once, few, many or a size class.

abundance: -
v_gene: TRBV4-1
d_gene: -
j_gene: TRBJ1-1
CDR3aa: CASSPDSSEAFF
CDR3nt: TGCGCCAGCAGTCCCGACAGCTCTGAAGCTTTCTTT

abundance: -
v_gene: TRBV5-4
d_gene: TRBD1
j_gene: TRBJ2-5
CDR3aa: CASSYDRVGTQYF
CDR3nt: TGTGCCAGCAGTTATGACAGGGTGGGGACCCAGTACTTC

abundance: -
v_gene: TRBV20-1
d_gene: -
j_gene: TRBJ2-5
CDR3aa: CSATPQETQYF
CDR3nt: TGCAGTGCTACCCCTCAAGAGACCCAGTACTTC

abundance: -
v_gene: TRBV9
d_gene: -
j_gene: TRBJ2-3
CDR3aa: CASSVLDTQYF
CDR3nt: TGTGCCAGCAGCGTACTTGATACGCAGTATTTT

abundance: -
v_gene: TRBV7-3
d_gene: -
j_gene: TRBJ2-3
CDR3aa: CASRQGPASDTQYF
CDR3nt: TGTGCCAGCAGACAGGGACCGGCGTCAGATACGCAGTATTTT

abundance: -
v_gene: TRBV18
d_gene: -
j_gene: TRBJ2-7
CDR3aa: CASSPISGLPYEQYF
CDR3nt: TGTGCCAGCTCACCTATTTCAGGGCTTCCCTACGAGCAGTACTTC

abundance: -
v_gene: TRBV27
d_gene: TRBD1
j_gene: TRBJ2-6
CDR3aa: CASPGQPKVLTF
CDR3nt: TGTGCCAGCCCGGGACAGCCTAAGGTCCTGACTTTC

abundance: -
v_gene: TRBV5-8
d_gene: TRBD2
j_gene: TRBJ2-5
CDR3aa: CASSLGTGTSGRAETQYF
CDR3nt: TGTGCCAGCAGCTTGGGAACCGGGACTAGCGGGAGAGCAGAGACCCAGTACTTC

abundance: -
v_gene: TRBV7-7
d_gene: TRBD2
j_gene: TRBJ2-7
CDR3aa: CASSPSGSNEQYF
CDR3nt: TGTGCTAGCAGCCCTAGCGGGAGTAACGAGCAGTACTTC

abundance: -
v_gene: TRBV13
d_gene: -
j_gene: TRBJ2-6
CDR3aa: CASSSRRSSGANVLTF
CDR3nt: TGTGCCAGCAGCTCTAGACGGAGCTCTGGGGCCAACGTCCTGACTTTC

abundance: -
v_gene: TRBV5-1
d_gene: -
j_gene: TRBJ2-1
CDR3aa: CASSLAVTYNEQFF
CDR3nt: TGCGCCAGCAGCTTGGCAGTAACCTACAATGAGCAGTTCTTC

abundance: -
v_gene: TRBV5-6
d_gene: -
j_gene: TRBJ2-3
CDR3aa: CASSFEIDVQADTQYF
CDR3nt: TGTGCCAGCAGCTTTGAAATTGACGTCCAGGCAGATACGCAGTATTTT

abundance: -
v_gene: TRBV5-5
d_gene: TRBD2
j_gene: TRBJ2-1
CDR3aa: CASSFTRTSAYNEQFF
CDR3nt: TGTGCCAGCAGCTTTACTCGGACTAGCGCCTACAATGAGCAGTTCTTC

abundance: -
v_gene: TRBV7-2
d_gene: TRBD2
j_gene: TRBJ2-7
CDR3aa: CASRELAGGAYEQYF
CDR3nt: TGTGCCAGCAGGGAGTTAGCGGGTGGGGCCTACGAGCAGTACTTC

abundance: -
v_gene: TRBV5-1
d_gene: TRBD2
j_gene: TRBJ2-1
CDR3aa: CASSSRTSPNEQFF
CDR3nt: TGCGCCAGCAGCTCCCGGACTAGCCCTAATGAGCAGTTCTTC

abundance: -
v_gene: TRBV29-1
d_gene: -
j_gene: TRBJ2-1
CDR3aa: CSVNLAYNEQFF
CDR3nt: TGCAGCGTTAATTTAGCCTACAATGAGCAGTTCTTC

abundance: -
v_gene: TRBV5-6
d_gene: -
j_gene: TRBJ2-7
CDR3aa: CASSLVADSYEQYF
CDR3nt: TGTGCCAGCAGCTTGGTTGCAGATTCCTACGAGCAGTACTTC

abundance: -
v_gene: TRBV19
d_gene: TRBD2
j_gene: TRBJ2-1
CDR3aa: CASRREGLAAYNEQFF
CDR3nt: TGTGCCAGTAGAAGAGAGGGACTAGCGGCTTACAATGAGCAGTTCTTC

abundance: -
v_gene: TRBV28
d_gene: -
j_gene: TRBJ1-1
CDR3aa: CASSLGGALDHEAFF
CDR3nt: TGTGCCAGCAGTTTGGGTGGAGCCCTTGACCATGAAGCTTTCTTT

abundance: -
v_gene: TRBV6-1
d_gene: -
j_gene: TRBJ2-1
CDR3aa: CASRKGNEQFF
CDR3nt: TGTGCCAGCAGAAAGGGGAATGAGCAGTTCTTC

abundance: -
v_gene: TRBV7-9
d_gene: TRBD1
j_gene: TRBJ1-1
CDR3aa: CASSYGQGSTEAFF
CDR3nt: TGTGCCAGCAGCTATGGACAGGGAAGCACTGAAGCTTTCTTT

abundance: -
v_gene: TRBV7-9
d_gene: -
j_gene: TRBJ2-1
CDR3aa: CASSLGGNAYNEQFF
CDR3nt: TGTGCCAGCAGCTTAGGCGGGAACGCCTACAATGAGCAGTTCTTC

abundance: -
v_gene: TRBV20-1
d_gene: TRBD2
j_gene: TRBJ2-7
CDR3aa: CSLAGVYEQYF
CDR3nt: TGCAGTTTAGCGGGAGTATACGAGCAGTACTTC

abundance: -
v_gene: TRBV9
d_gene: -
j_gene: TRBJ1-5
CDR3aa: CASSVEPGGHNQPQHF
CDR3nt: TGTGCCAGCAGCGTAGAACCGGGGGGTCACAATCAGCCCCAGCATTTT

abundance: few
v_gene: TRBV15
d_gene: -
j_gene: TRBJ1-4
CDR3aa: CATRDSTGFYLEKLFF
CDR3nt: TGTGCCACCAGAGATAGTACAGGGTTCTACCTTGAAAAACTGTTTTTT

abundance: -
v_gene: TRBV7-2
d_gene: TRBD2
j_gene: TRBJ2-2
CDR3aa: CASSLVAGEAGELFF
CDR3nt: TGTGCCAGCAGCTTAGTCGCGGGAGAGGCCGGGGAGCTGTTTTTT

abundance: -
v_gene: TRBV2
d_gene: TRBD1
j_gene: TRBJ1-1
CDR3aa: CASSDNDRVGAFF
CDR3nt: TGTGCCAGCAGTGACAACGACAGGGTAGGGGCTTTCTTT

abundance: -
v_gene: TRBV29-1
d_gene: -
j_gene: TRBJ2-3
CDR3aa: CSVDGQALDTQYF
CDR3nt: TGCAGCGTTGACGGTCAGGCCTTAGATACGCAGTATTTT

abundance: -
v_gene: TRBV25-1
d_gene: -
j_gene: TRBJ2-5
CDR3aa: CASSESVQGGQKETQYF
CDR3nt: TGTGCCAGCAGTGAATCAGTACAGGGCGGGCAAAAAGAGACCCAGTACTTC

abundance: -
v_gene: TRBV18
d_gene: TRBD1
j_gene: TRBJ1-2
CDR3aa: CASSSDRSYGYTF
CDR3nt: TGTGCCAGCTCATCGGACAGGAGCTATGGCTACACCTTC

abundance: -
v_gene: TRBV7-9
d_gene: -
j_gene: TRBJ2-7
CDR3aa: CASSSTYQTGRKHYEQYF
CDR3nt: TGTGCCAGCAGCTCCACGTACCAGACAGGGAGGAAACACTACGAGCAGTACTTC

abundance: -
v_gene: TRBV28
d_gene: -
j_gene: TRBJ2-1
CDR3aa: CASSARDLERNEQFF
CDR3nt: TGTGCCAGCAGTGCGCGGGACTTAGAGCGGAATGAGCAGTTCTTC

abundance: -
v_gene: TRBV27
d_gene: -
j_gene: TRBJ2-3
CDR3aa: CASSSPTGSVRDTQYF
CDR3nt: TGTGCCAGCAGTTCCCCGACGGGGTCAGTGAGGGATACGCAGTATTTT

abundance: -
v_gene: TRBV7-3
d_gene: -
j_gene: TRBJ2-7
CDR3aa: CASSPTFSVLFSGEQYF
CDR3nt: TGTGCCAGCAGCCCGACTTTTAGCGTCCTATTCTCGGGAGAGCAGTACTTC

abundance: -
v_gene: TRBV10-3
d_gene: -
j_gene: TRBJ2-7
CDR3aa: CAISDAGEHEQYF
CDR3nt: TGTGCCATCAGTGATGCAGGGGAACACGAGCAGTACTTC

abundance: -
v_gene: TRBV30
d_gene: TRBD1
j_gene: TRBJ1-5
CDR3aa: CAWNTGGDQPQHF
CDR3nt: TGTGCCTGGAATACAGGGGGGGATCAGCCCCAGCATTTT

abundance: -
v_gene: TRBV5-8
d_gene: TRBD1
j_gene: TRBJ2-3
CDR3aa: CASSSGQGSTDTQYF
CDR3nt: TGTGCCAGCAGCTCCGGACAGGGGAGCACAGATACGCAGTATTTT

abundance: -
v_gene: TRBV10-2
d_gene: -
j_gene: TRBJ2-7
CDR3aa: CASRDFSNEQYF
CDR3nt: TGCGCCAGCCGGGACTTTTCCAACGAGCAGTACTTC

abundance: -
v_gene: TRBV11-3
d_gene: TRBD1
j_gene: TRBJ1-2
CDR3aa: CASSASPGGSVYGYTF
CDR3nt: TGTGCCAGCAGCGCAAGCCCAGGGGGCTCGGTCTATGGCTACACCTTC

abundance: -
v_gene: TRBV28
d_gene: -
j_gene: TRBJ1-2
CDR3aa: CASSLSSGQRGGYTF
CDR3nt: TGTGCCAGCAGTTTATCGTCCGGACAGAGGGGCGGCTACACCTTC

abundance: -
v_gene: TRBV6-5
d_gene: TRBD1
j_gene: TRBJ1-2
CDR3aa: CASSSGQVNYGYTF
CDR3nt: TGTGCCAGCAGTTCCGGACAGGTTAACTATGGCTACACCTTC

abundance: -
v_gene: TRBV7-3
d_gene: TRBD2
j_gene: TRBJ2-5
CDR3aa: CASSPGTSGRWGQETQYF
CDR3nt: TGTGCCAGCAGCCCTGGGACTAGCGGGAGGTGGGGCCAAGAGACCCAGTACTTC

abundance: once
v_gene: TRBV4-1
d_gene: -
j_gene: TRBJ2-1
CDR3aa: CASSLPASRSYNEQFF
CDR3nt: TGCGCCAGCAGCCTCCCCGCGTCCCGATCCTACAATGAGCAGTTCTTC

abundance: -
v_gene: TRBV29-1
d_gene: -
j_gene: TRBJ2-3
CDR3aa: CSVAGNTDTQYF
CDR3nt: TGCAGCGTTGCAGGTAACACAGATACGCAGTATTTT

abundance: -
v_gene: TRBV5-6
d_gene: -
j_gene: TRBJ2-3
CDR3aa: CASSFRGTDTQYF
CDR3nt: TGTGCCAGCAGCTTTCGAGGAACAGATACGCAGTATTTT

abundance: -
v_gene: TRBV18
d_gene: TRBD2
j_gene: TRBJ2-3
CDR3aa: CASSQIAGEVDTQYF
CDR3nt: TGTGCCAGCTCACAGATAGCGGGAGAAGTAGATACGCAGTATTTT

abundance: -
v_gene: TRBV2
d_gene: -
j_gene: TRBJ2-2
CDR3aa: CASLGPNRNTGELFF
CDR3nt: TGTGCCAGCTTGGGGCCCAACCGAAACACCGGGGAGCTGTTTTTT

abundance: -
v_gene: TRBV30
d_gene: -
j_gene: TRBJ2-3
CDR3aa: CAWSAWGSEFIDTQYF
CDR3nt: TGTGCCTGGAGTGCTTGGGGCAGTGAATTTATAGATACGCAGTATTTT

abundance: -
v_gene: TRBV11-3
d_gene: -
j_gene: TRBJ1-2
CDR3aa: CASSSGLIGRGYTF
CDR3nt: TGTGCCAGCAGCTCTGGGCTGATTGGAAGGGGCTACACCTTC

abundance: -
v_gene: TRBV6-5
d_gene: -
j_gene: TRBJ2-1
CDR3aa: CASSLGNEQFF
CDR3nt: TGTGCCAGCAGTCTAGGTAATGAGCAGTTCTTC

abundance: -
v_gene: TRBV9
d_gene: TRBD2
j_gene: TRBJ2-2
CDR3aa: CASSALAGEAGELFF
CDR3nt: TGTGCCAGCAGCGCACTAGCGGGAGAGGCCGGGGAGCTGTTTTTT

abundance: -
v_gene: TRBV9
d_gene: -
j_gene: TRBJ2-3
CDR3aa: CASSVGQDTQYF
CDR3nt: TGTGCCAGCAGCGTAGGGCAGGATACGCAGTATTTT

abundance: -
v_gene: TRBV5-1
d_gene: TRBD1
j_gene: TRBJ1-2
CDR3aa: CASSLEYRGAGYTF
CDR3nt: TGCGCCAGCAGCTTGGAGTACAGGGGAGCTGGCTACACCTTC

abundance: -
v_gene: TRBV5-1
d_gene: -
j_gene: TRBJ2-7
CDR3aa: CASSLGQVYEQYF
CDR3nt: TGCGCCAGCAGCTTGGGACAGGTATACGAGCAGTACTTC